These 17 T cell receptor beta chains were sequenced from one sample in a study of T cell changes during pregnancy in multiple sclerosis. Repertoires were generated with immunoSEQ multiplex PCR, while TCRdb's copy carries only in-frame clones and drops some. The sample records some 35,000 clones, about nine tenths being singletons. The specimen comprised CD4+ T cells from peripheral blood mononuclear cells, sampled after pregnancy. The origin of the receptors is a female donor in good health, enrolled as a control in a pregnancy study.

The V call is TRBV10-3, the J call TRBJ2-3; TRBD2 is a possible D gene (7 bases). This CDR3 contains 15 residues. V dropped 8 bases and J dropped 2 bases, with 17 bases sitting between them. Germline CDR1 reads ENHRY; CDR2 reads SYGVKD. In nucleotides, the CDR3 is TGTGCCATCGCGGGGGCGTACCCTTACACAGATACGCAGTATTTT. Its translation: CAIAGAYPYTDTQYF.

The genes are TRBV6-5 and TRBJ1-5; the match to TRBD1 covers 7 bases. Losses at the gene ends were 0 bases for V and 9 bases for J; bases not matched to a gene: 8. The CDR3 is 15 amino acids. Germline V gene data show CDR1 as MNHEY and CDR2 as SVGAGI. CDR3 DNA: TGTGCCAGCAGTTACTCGAGACAGGGTAGCTGGCCCCAGCATTTT. Amino acid sequence: CASSYSRQGSWPQHF.

The chain recombines TRBV30 with TRBJ2-7; maybe TRBD2 (5 bases). The germline V and J ends were trimmed by 4 bases and 2 bases, with 12 bases remaining between them. Germline CDR1 GTSNPN, CDR2 SVGIG (reference sequence). The length of the CDR3 is 13 residues. CDR3 in amino acids: CAWKRGMAYEQYF. The CDR3 DNA follows: TGTGCCTGGAAGCGAGGGATGGCCTACGAGCAGTACTTC.

J is TRBJ2-3 and V is TRBV28; the match to TRBD2 covers 14 bases. Germline V gives CDR1 MDHEN, CDR2 SYDVKM. The CDR3 loop spans 16 amino acids. The J segment lost 0 bases and the V segment lost 5 bases, leaving 1 base of the junction unmatched. The CDR3 nucleotides read TGTGCCAGCAGTAGGACTAGCGGGAGGAGCACAGATACGCAGTATTTT. It encodes CASSRTSGRSTDTQYF.

The CDR3 DNA reads TGCGCCAGCAGCCCCCCTAGTTACAATGAGCAGTTCTTC. This codes for CASSPPSYNEQFF. The V call is TRBV5-1, the J call TRBJ2-1, with D unclear. The CDR3 sequence is 13 residues long. Trimming removed 4 bases from V and 4 bases from J, with 9 bases in between. CDR1 and CDR2 (germline): SGHRS, YFSETQ. Based on the CDR3 plus reference TRBV5-1 and TRBJ2-1, the full variable domain is KAGVTQTPRYLIKTRGQQVTLSCSPISGHRSVSWYQQTPGQGLQFLFEYFSETQRNKGNFPGRFSGRQFSNSRSEMNVSTLELGDSALYLCASSPPSYNEQFFGPGTRLTVL.

The V call is TRBV7-8, the J call TRBJ2-3; TRBD1 is a possible D gene (6 bases). CDR1 and CDR2 from the germline V gene are SGHVS and FQNEAQ. The CDR3 is made up of 15 amino acids. Trimming pared 5 bases from V and 0 bases from J, leaving 12 bases between. CDR3 residues: CASSPWDKSTDTQYF. CDR3 DNA: TGTGCCAGCAGCCCCTGGGACAAAAGCACAGATACGCAGTATTTT.

V and J are TRBV9 and TRBJ2-3; 10 bases fit TRBD2. V shed 3 bases and J 6 bases; nucleotides not matched to a gene: 10. Germline CDR1 SGDLS, CDR2 YYNGEE. This CDR3 contains 16 residues. The CDR3 loop reads CASSAATSGKGDTQYF. The CDR3 DNA reads as TGTGCCAGCAGCGCGGCTACTAGCGGGAAAGGGGATACGCAGTATTTT.

This chain links TRBV19 with TRBJ2-5; TRBD2 agrees at 9 bases. Germline V gives CDR1 LNHDA, CDR2 SQIVND (reference sequence). V lost 4 bases, J lost 2 bases, and 5 bases stayed unmatched. The CDR3 sequence is 15 residues long. CDR3 loop: CASSRGTSIQETQYF. As DNA, the CDR3 is TGTGCCAGTAGTAGGGGGACTAGCATTCAAGAGACCCAGTACTTC. Drawing the rest from reference TRBV19 and TRBJ2-5, the complete variable domain is DGGITQSPKYLFRKEGQNVTLSCEQNLNHDAMYWYRQDPGQGLRLIYYSQIVNDFQKGDIAEGYSVSREKKESFPLTVTSAQKNPTAFYLCASSRGTSIQETQYFGPGTRLLVL.

The gene calls are TRBV5-1 and TRBJ1-2; D remains ambiguous. The CDR3 sequence is 14 residues long. Trimming left V 0 bases short and J 6 bases short, with 12 bases between. CDR1 and CDR2 (germline): SGHRS, YFSETQ. CDR3 nucleotide sequence: TGCGCCAGCAGCTTGGCCACGGGGTTGGATGGCTACACCTTC. Translating gives CASSLATGLDGYTF. Based on the CDR3 plus reference TRBV5-1 and TRBJ1-2, the full variable domain is KAGVTQTPRYLIKTRGQQVTLSCSPISGHRSVSWYQQTPGQGLQFLFEYFSETQRNKGNFPGRFSGRQFSNSRSEMNVSTLELGDSALYLCASSLATGLDGYTFGSGTRLTVV.

The chain links TRBV6-5 to TRBJ2-7, with a weak D call TRBD1 (6 bases). Germline V CDR1 and CDR2: MNHEY, SVGAGI. V lost 0 bases and J lost 3, with 12 bases in between. The CDR3 contains 15 residues. DNA for the CDR3: TGTGCCAGCAGTTACTCGAACAGGGCGGACTACGAGCAGTACTTC. This encodes CASSYSNRADYEQYF.

This chain links TRBV6-6 with TRBJ2-3; TRBD2 matches at 8 bases. This CDR3 spans 15 amino acids. V shed 0 bases and J 3 bases; nucleotides not matched to a gene: 2. Germline CDR1 MNHNY, CDR2 SVGAGI (reference sequence). The CDR3 DNA reads TGTGCCAGCAGTTACTCTAGCGGGGAAACAGATACGCAGTATTTT. It translates to CASSYSSGETDTQYF.

This clone was observed a single time. This chain's CDR3 is CASRIQGNTEAFF. The CDR3 nucleotides are TGTGCCAGCCGGATACAGGGGAACACTGAAGCTTTCTTT. The rearrangement joins TRBV6-1 to TRBJ1-1, with D possibly being TRBD1 (6 bases). CDR3 size: 13 residues. The V end lost 8 bases, the J end lost 1 base, and 11 bases lay between the germline ends. Per the germline V gene, CDR1 is MNHNS and CDR2 is SASEGT.

In its sample, this clone was seen once. This chain links TRBV7-9 with TRBJ2-5, with 14 bases that match TRBD2. Losses at the gene ends were 5 bases for V and 5 bases for J; bases not matched to a gene: 7. The germline V gene encodes CDR1 SEHNR and CDR2 FQNEAQ (reference sequence). This CDR3 region has 16 residues. The CDR3 spells CASSGGLAGEVETQYF. In DNA form, the CDR3 reads TGTGCCAGCAGCGGGGGACTAGCGGGAGAGGTGGAGACCCAGTACTTC.

The J gene is TRBJ1-3, the V gene TRBV6-1; 8 nucleotides align to TRBD1. The CDR3 runs 15 residues. Trimming removed 0 bases from V and 2 bases from J; junction bases left unmatched: 0. Looked up from germline, CDR1 is MNHNS and CDR2 is SASEGT. This CDR3 reads CASSEATGAGNTIYF. CDR3 DNA sequence: TGTGCCAGCAGTGAAGCGACAGGGGCTGGAAACACCATATATTTT.

The chain is built from TRBV28 and TRBJ1-2; 9 positions match TRBD1. Germline V lookup: CDR1 MDHEN, CDR2 SYDVKM. With 7 bases clipped from V and 14 bases from J, the junction kept 17 bases outside the gene matches. This CDR3 has 14 amino acids. The CDR3 here is CASTSWTGTGTRTF. For the CDR3, the DNA is TGTGCCAGCACCTCCTGGACGGGGACAGGGACGAGAACCTTC.

V and J are TRBV27 and TRBJ2-4, with D perhaps TRBD2 (6 bases). This CDR3 is 18 amino acids long. The V and J ends lost 4 bases and 0 bases respectively, with 19 bases between them. Germline loops: CDR1 MNHEY, CDR2 SMNVEV (reference sequence). This CDR3 is CASSSGLQNPLAKNIQYF. In nucleotides, the CDR3 is TGTGCCAGCAGTTCGGGACTTCAGAATCCCCTAGCCAAAAACATTCAGTACTTC.

V usage is TRBV7-7 and J usage is TRBJ2-1; the match to TRBD2 covers 9 bases. The CDR3 contains 16 residues. Germline V gene sequence: CDR1 SSHAT, CDR2 FNYEAQ (reference sequence). CDR3 nucleotide sequence: TGTGCTAGCGGGGCCCCCTTAGCGGGAGTGGGGAATGAGCAGTTCTTC. Protein product: CASGAPLAGVGNEQFF. Combining the CDR3 with reference TRBV7-7 and TRBJ2-1 gives the whole variable domain GAGVSQSPRYKVTKRGQDVTLRCDPISSHATLYWYQQALGQGPEFLTYFNYEAQPDKSGLPSDRFSAERPEGSISTLTIQRTEQRDSAMYRCASGAPLAGVGNEQFFGPGTRLTVL.